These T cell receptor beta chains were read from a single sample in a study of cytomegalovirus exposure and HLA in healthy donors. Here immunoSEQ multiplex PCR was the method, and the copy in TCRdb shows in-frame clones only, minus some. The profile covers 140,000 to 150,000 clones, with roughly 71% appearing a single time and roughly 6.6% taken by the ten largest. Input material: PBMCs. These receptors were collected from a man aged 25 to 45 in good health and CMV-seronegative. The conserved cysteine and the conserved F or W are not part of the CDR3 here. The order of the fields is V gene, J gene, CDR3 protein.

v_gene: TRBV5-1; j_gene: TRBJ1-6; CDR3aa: ASSLGSDSNSPLH
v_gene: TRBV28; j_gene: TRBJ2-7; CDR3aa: ASSWTVGAYEQY
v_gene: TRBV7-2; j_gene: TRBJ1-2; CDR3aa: ASSLSGTDYGYT
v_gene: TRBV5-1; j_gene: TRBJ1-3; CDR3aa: ASSLARGDNGNTIY
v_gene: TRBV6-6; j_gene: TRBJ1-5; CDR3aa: ASRTVGQSNQPQH
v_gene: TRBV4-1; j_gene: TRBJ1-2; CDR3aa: ASSQTGLGYGYT
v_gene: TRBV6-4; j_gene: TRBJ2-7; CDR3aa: ATTAGGPYEQY
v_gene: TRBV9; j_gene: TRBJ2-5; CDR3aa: ASSGGSQETQY
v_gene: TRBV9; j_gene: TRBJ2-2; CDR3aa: ASSVDLAGATGELF
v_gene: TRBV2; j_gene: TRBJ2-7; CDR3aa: ASSEAWRHEQY
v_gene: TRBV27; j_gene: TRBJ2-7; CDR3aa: ASSLKGADEQY
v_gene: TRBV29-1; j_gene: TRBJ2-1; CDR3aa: SGYRGGEQF
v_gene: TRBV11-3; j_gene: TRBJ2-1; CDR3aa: ASSQTSGSHDYNEQF
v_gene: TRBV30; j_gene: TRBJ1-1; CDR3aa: AWSDSLAGEAF
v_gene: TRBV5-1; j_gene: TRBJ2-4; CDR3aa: ASSQKTSGLPGNSQY
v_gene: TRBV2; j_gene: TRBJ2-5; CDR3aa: ASSVVGPETQY
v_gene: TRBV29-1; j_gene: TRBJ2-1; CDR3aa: SGWDRGYNEQF
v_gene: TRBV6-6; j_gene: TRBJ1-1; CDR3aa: ASRQGGGDTEAF
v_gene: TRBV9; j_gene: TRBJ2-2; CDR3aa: ASSVALAGAHGELF
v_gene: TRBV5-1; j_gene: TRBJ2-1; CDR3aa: ASSLAGLSEQF
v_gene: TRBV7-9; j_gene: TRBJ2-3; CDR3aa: ASSLGRTTSTDTQY
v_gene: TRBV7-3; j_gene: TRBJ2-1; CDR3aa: ASSPRLAGTYEQF